This TCR beta chain was observed in a study of blood T cell repertoires in COVID-19. Method: immunoSEQ multiplex PCR; TCRdb's copy keeps in-frame clones and lacks some. Of roughly 80,000 clones detected, roughly 86% appear once; the ten largest clones hold roughly 22%. This sequence originates from a human donor in a cohort sampled during active COVID-19. Material: peripheral blood.

CDR3 region: CASSTRQGAYEQYF. The CDR3 nucleotides are TGTGCCAGCAGCACCCGACAGGGGGCGTACGAGCAGTACTTC. The V call is TRBV7-2, the J call TRBJ2-7; 10 bases match TRBD1. Germline-derived CDR1 and CDR2 are SGHTA and FQGNSA. This CDR3 spans 14 amino acids. The ends lost 5 bases at V and 4 bases at J; junction bases unmatched: 5.